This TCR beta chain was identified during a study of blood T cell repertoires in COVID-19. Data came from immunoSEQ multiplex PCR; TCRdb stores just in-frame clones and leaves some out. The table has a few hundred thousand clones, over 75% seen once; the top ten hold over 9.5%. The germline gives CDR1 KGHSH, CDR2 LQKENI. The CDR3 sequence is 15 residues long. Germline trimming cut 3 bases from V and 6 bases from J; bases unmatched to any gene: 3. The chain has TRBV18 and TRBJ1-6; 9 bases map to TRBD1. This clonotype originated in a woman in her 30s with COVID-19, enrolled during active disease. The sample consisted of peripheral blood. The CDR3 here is CASSPLTGGNSPLHF. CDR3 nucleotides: TGTGCCAGCTCACCGTTGACAGGGGGTAATTCACCCCTCCACTTT. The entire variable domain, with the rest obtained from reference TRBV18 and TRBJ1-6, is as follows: NAGVMQNPRHLVRRRGQEARLRCSPMKGHSHVYWYRQLPEEGLKFMVYLQKENIIDESGMPKERFSAEFPKEGPSILRIQQVVRGDSAAYFCASSPLTGGNSPLHFGNGTRLTVT.